The 16 T cell receptor beta chains below were found in one sample sequenced in a study of OX40 agonist ivuxolimab in advanced cancers. Assay: immunoSEQ multiplex PCR; the TCRdb copy retains only in-frame clones and omits some. This sample yields about 100,000 clones, of which 91% are seen a single time; roughly 0.56% belongs to the top ten. The input for sequencing was CD4+ or CD8+ T cells sorted from blood, taken in a trial of the OX40 agonist ivuxolimab. The receptor set was obtained from an adult with an advanced solid tumor such as melanoma, head and neck, liver or kidney cancer.

J is TRBJ2-1 and V is TRBV29-1; 12 bases line up with TRBD2. J was trimmed by 9 bases and V by 6 bases; bases with no gene match: 6. CDR3 length: 13 amino acids. The germline V gene has CDR1 SQVTM and CDR2 ANQGSEA. CDR3 in amino acids: CSVASGRAIEQFF. In DNA, the CDR3 is TGCAGCGTAGCTAGCGGGAGGGCTATTGAGCAGTTCTTC.

Concerning this clone: The limits of the CDR3 on the DNA are not certain, so only TCRdb's listed CDR3 is given. The CDR3 reads CATSLSWESYGYTF. This chain links TRBV19 with TRBJ1-2. The length of the CDR3 is 14 amino acids, counting both ends. Per germline, CDR1 LNHDA and CDR2 SQIVND (reference sequence).

The chain couples TRBV6-5 to TRBJ1-3; D possibly corresponds to TRBD1 (5 bases). V was shortened by 10 bases and J by 0 bases, with 16 bases between the two germline ends. The germline CDR1 and CDR2 sequences are MNHEY and SVGAGI. The CDR3 extends over 15 amino acids. As DNA, the CDR3 is TGTGCCACCCGGGGCAGTACCTCCTCTGGAAACACCATATATTTT. Translation gives CATRGSTSSGNTIYF.

The chain couples TRBV27 to TRBJ1-4; no reliable D call. Trimming took off 4 bases at V and 0 bases at J, with 9 bases between the two ends. From germline, CDR1 is MNHEY and CDR2 SMNVEV (reference sequence). The CDR3 is 15 residues long. In DNA, the CDR3 is TGTGCCAGCAGTTATCTGGGTGCAACTAATGAAAAACTGTTTTTT. Residues: CASSYLGATNEKLFF.

This rearrangement joins TRBV29-1 to TRBJ2-5; D is perhaps TRBD1 (6 bases). Germline V gene sequence: CDR1 SQVTM, CDR2 ANQGSEA. The CDR3 runs 14 residues. Trimming stripped 4 bases from V and 4 bases from J, with 16 bases between. The CDR3 spells CSVATSTGRETQYF. The CDR3 nucleotides are TGCAGCGTTGCCACCTCTACAGGGAGAGAGACCCAGTACTTC.

The rearrangement uses TRBV10-3 and TRBJ2-5, with 10 bases identical to TRBD1. This CDR3 contains 13 residues. Germline CDR1 reads ENHRY; CDR2 reads SYGVKD. V lost 8 bases and J lost 5; bases outside the gene matches: 5. As DNA, the CDR3 is TGTGCCATCCGACAGGGGGCCGGGGAGACCCAGTACTTC. It specifies CAIRQGAGETQYF.

The genes are TRBV19 and TRBJ2-2, with D possibly TRBD2 on 5 matching bases. The CDR3 sequence is 16 residues long. V shed 3 bases and J shed 1 base, with 12 bases lying between them. Germline V lookup: CDR1 LNHDA, CDR2 SQIVND (reference sequence). The CDR3 DNA sequence: TGTGCCAGTAGTATCGAGCTAGCACTGAACACCGGGGAGCTGTTTTTT. It specifies CASSIELALNTGELFF.

The rearrangement uses TRBV27 and TRBJ2-7; 11 bases agree with TRBD1. CDR3 length: 14 amino acids. Germline trimming cut 5 bases from V and 6 bases from J; bases unmatched to any gene: 6. CDR1 is MNHEY and CDR2 is SMNVEV in the germline V gene (reference sequence). The CDR3 region has the DNA TGTGCCAGCAGTATCCGGGACAGGGGGGGCGAGCAGTACTTC. Its translation: CASSIRDRGGEQYF.

V usage is TRBV19 and J usage is TRBJ2-1; 10 bases are shared with TRBD2. Germline CDR1 is LNHDA and CDR2 is SQIVND (reference sequence). There are 19 residues in the CDR3. The V and J ends lost 1 base and 2 bases, in that order; junction bases with no gene match: 11. The CDR3 region has the DNA TGTGCCAGTAGTATAGTTGCGGGGGCTAGCGGGAGTACCTACAATGAGCAGTTCTTC. Its protein is CASSIVAGASGSTYNEQFF.

The rearrangement links TRBV19 to TRBJ2-2; 9 positions match TRBD1. There are 16 residues in the CDR3. V lost 4 bases, J lost 5 bases, and 8 bases stayed unmatched. The germline gives CDR1 LNHDA, CDR2 SQIVND (reference sequence). Here the CDR3 DNA reads TGTGCCAGTAGTACCAGGGACAGGGTGTTTACCGGGGAGCTGTTTTTT. Translating it yields CASSTRDRVFTGELFF.

The chain recombines TRBV19 with TRBJ2-1, with D unclear. V was clipped by 6 bases and J by 2 bases, with 11 bases between them. The CDR3 sequence is 14 residues long. CDR1 and CDR2 from the germline V gene are LNHDA and SQIVND (reference sequence). Written as DNA, the CDR3 is TGTGCCAGTAGCCTCGGCCGACCCTACAATGAGCAGTTCTTC. Encoded protein: CASSLGRPYNEQFF.

The V call is TRBV5-1, the J call TRBJ2-5, with D perhaps given as TRBD1 or TRBD2 (5 bases each). The CDR3 consists of 13 residues. V lost 5 bases, J lost 5 bases, and 13 bases lay in between. From germline, CDR1 is SGHRS and CDR2 YFSETQ. The CDR3 loop is CASSAGTPETQYF. CDR3 sequence (DNA): TGCGCCAGCAGTGCTGGGACGCCTGAGACCCAGTACTTC.

This clone was seen just once. The chain joins TRBV5-4 to TRBJ2-2, with 8 bases matching TRBD1. With V trimmed by 1 base and J by 7 bases, 6 bases remained unmatched. This CDR3 comprises 15 residues. CDR1 and CDR2 from the germline V gene are SGHNT and YYREEE (reference sequence). Written as DNA, the CDR3 is TGTGCCAGCAGCTTGCTTCAGGGGGCTATCGGGGAGCTGTTTTTT. Protein: CASSLLQGAIGELFF.

The J gene is TRBJ1-1, the V gene TRBV7-2; TRBD1 might be the D (5 bases). Germline CDR1 reads SGHTA; CDR2 reads FQGNSA. The ends were cut back, 5 bases at V and 2 bases at J, with 9 bases in the middle. The CDR3 runs 13 residues. CDR3 nucleotides: TGTGCCAGCAGCCGCGGGGGTAACACTGAAGCTTTCTTT. It yields the protein CASSRGGNTEAFF. The full variable domain, in which reference TRBV7-2 and TRBJ1-1 provide the parts outside the CDR3, is GAGVSQSPSNKVTEKGKDVELRCDPISGHTALYWYRQSLGQGLEFLIYFQGNSAPDKSGLPSDRFSAERTGGSVSTLTIQRTQQEDSAVYLCASSRGGNTEAFFGQGTRLTVV.

The CDR3 sequence: CASSLRRVAGYTF. The CDR3 DNA reads as TGTGCCAGCAGTTTAAGGAGGGTGGCTGGCTACACCTTC. The chain couples TRBV28 to TRBJ1-2; the D is unclear. The V gene lost 2 bases and the J gene lost 7 bases, with 11 bases spanning the gap. CDR3 length: 13 amino acids. Looked up from germline, CDR1 is MDHEN and CDR2 is SYDVKM.

J is TRBJ1-4 and V is TRBV28; 8 bases map to TRBD1. The V gene end was trimmed by 4 bases and the J gene end by 8 bases; junction bases not matched to a gene: 6. The germline CDR1 and CDR2 sequences are MDHEN and SYDVKM. This CDR3 has 14 amino acids. The chain's CDR3 is CASSSGWDREKLFF. The DNA of the CDR3 is TGTGCCAGCAGTTCCGGGTGGGACAGGGAAAAACTGTTTTTT.